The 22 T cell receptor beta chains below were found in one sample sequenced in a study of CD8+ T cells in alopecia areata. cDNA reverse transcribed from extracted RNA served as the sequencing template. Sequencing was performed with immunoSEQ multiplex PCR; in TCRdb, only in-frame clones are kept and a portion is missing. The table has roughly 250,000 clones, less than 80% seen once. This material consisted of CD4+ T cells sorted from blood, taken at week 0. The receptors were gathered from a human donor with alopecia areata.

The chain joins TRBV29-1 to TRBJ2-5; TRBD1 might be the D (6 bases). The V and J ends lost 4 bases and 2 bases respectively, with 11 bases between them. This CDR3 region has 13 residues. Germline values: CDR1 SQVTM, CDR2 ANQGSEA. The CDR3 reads CSVVPQGQETQYF. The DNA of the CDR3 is TGCAGCGTTGTCCCGCAGGGGCAAGAGACCCAGTACTTC.

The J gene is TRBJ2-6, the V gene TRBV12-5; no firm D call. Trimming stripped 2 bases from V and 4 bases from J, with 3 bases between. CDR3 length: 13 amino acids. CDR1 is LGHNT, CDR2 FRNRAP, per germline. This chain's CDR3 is CASGLSGANVLTF. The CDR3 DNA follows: TGTGCTAGTGGTTTGTCGGGGGCCAACGTCCTGACTTTC.

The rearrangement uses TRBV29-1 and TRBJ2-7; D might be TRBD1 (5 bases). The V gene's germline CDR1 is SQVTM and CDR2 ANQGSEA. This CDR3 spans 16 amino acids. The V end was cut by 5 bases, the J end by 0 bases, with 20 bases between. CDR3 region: CSVRAPGDRPSYEQYF. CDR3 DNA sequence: TGCAGCGTTAGAGCCCCCGGTGACAGACCCTCCTACGAGCAGTACTTC.

The chain's CDR3 is CASSLDFGNTEAFF. Here the CDR3 DNA reads TGCGCCAGCAGCTTGGATTTCGGTAACACTGAAGCTTTCTTT. The rearrangement uses TRBV5-1 and TRBJ1-1; D call uncertain. The CDR3 has 14 residues. Germline V gene sequence: CDR1 SGHRS, CDR2 YFSETQ. Deletions cut 0 bases from V and 2 bases from J, with 8 bases between.

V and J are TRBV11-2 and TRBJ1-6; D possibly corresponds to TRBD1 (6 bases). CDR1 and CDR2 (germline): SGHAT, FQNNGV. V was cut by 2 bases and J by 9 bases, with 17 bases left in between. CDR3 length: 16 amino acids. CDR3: CASSLLGRGLGSPLHF. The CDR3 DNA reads TGTGCCAGCAGCTTACTGGGGCGGGGGCTCGGTTCACCCCTCCACTTT. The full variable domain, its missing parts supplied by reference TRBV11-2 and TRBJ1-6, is EAGVAQSPRYKIIEKRQSVAFWCNPISGHATLYWYQQILGQGPKLLIQFQNNGVVDDSQLPKDRFSAERLKGVDSTLKIQPAKLEDSAVYLCASSLLGRGLGSPLHFGNGTRLTVT.

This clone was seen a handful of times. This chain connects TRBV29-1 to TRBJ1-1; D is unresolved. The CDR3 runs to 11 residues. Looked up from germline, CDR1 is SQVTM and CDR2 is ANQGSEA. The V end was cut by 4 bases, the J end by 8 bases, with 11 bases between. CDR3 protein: CSVGGAGEAFF. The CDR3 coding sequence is TGCAGCGTTGGGGGAGCAGGAGAAGCTTTCTTT.

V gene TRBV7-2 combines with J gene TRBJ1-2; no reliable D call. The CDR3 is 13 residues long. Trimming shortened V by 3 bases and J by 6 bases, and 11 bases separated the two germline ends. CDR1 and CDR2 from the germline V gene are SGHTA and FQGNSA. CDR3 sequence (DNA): TGTGCCAGCAGCTTGGCGATACGCGATGGCTACACCTTC. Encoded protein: CASSLAIRDGYTF.

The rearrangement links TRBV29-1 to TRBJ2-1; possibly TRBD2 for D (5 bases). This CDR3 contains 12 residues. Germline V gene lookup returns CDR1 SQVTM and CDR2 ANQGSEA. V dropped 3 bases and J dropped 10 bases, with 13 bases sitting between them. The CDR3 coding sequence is TGCAGCGTTGATGTACTAGGCCGGGAGCAGTTCTTC. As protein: CSVDVLGREQFF.

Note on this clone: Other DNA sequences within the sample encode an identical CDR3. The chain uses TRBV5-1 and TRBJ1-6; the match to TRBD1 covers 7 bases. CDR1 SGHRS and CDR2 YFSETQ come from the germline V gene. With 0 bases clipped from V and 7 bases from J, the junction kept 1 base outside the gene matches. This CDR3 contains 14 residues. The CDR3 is CASSLDRGNSPLHF. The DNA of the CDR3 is TGCGCCAGCAGCTTGGACAGGGGCAATTCACCCCTCCACTTT.

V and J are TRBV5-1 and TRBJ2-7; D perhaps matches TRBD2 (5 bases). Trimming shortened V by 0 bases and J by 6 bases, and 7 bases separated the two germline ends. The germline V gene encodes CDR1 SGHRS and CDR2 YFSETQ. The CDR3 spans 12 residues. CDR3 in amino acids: CASSLVGVEQYF. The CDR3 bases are TGCGCCAGCAGCTTGGTCGGGGTCGAGCAGTACTTC. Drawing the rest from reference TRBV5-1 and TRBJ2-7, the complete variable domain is KAGVTQTPRYLIKTRGQQVTLSCSPISGHRSVSWYQQTPGQGLQFLFEYFSETQRNKGNFPGRFSGRQFSNSRSEMNVSTLELGDSALYLCASSLVGVEQYFGPGTRLTVT.

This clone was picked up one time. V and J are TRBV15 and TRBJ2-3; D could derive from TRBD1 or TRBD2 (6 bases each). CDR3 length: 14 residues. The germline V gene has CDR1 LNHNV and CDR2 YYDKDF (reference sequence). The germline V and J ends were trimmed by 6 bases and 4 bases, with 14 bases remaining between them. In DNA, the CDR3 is TGTGCCACCAGGGAGGGGGACGATGCAGATACGCAGTATTTT. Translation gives CATREGDDADTQYF.

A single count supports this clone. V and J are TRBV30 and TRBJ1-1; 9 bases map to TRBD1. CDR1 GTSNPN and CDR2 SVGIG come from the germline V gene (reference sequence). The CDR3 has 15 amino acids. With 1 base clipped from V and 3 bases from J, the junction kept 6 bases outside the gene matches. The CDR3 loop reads CAWSGGTGRDTEAFF. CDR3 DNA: TGTGCCTGGAGTGGAGGGACAGGGAGGGACACTGAAGCTTTCTTT.

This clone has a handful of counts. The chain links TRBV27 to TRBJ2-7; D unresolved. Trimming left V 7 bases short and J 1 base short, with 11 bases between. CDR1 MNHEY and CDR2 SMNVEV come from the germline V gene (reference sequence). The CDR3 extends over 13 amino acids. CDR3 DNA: TGTGCCAGCAACTTCGTGGGGTCCTACGAGCAGTACTTC. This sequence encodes CASNFVGSYEQYF.

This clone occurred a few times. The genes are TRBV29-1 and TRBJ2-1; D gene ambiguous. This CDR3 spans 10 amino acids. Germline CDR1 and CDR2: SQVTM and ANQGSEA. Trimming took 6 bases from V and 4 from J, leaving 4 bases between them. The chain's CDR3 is CSVVYNEQFF. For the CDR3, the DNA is TGCAGCGTGGTTTACAATGAGCAGTTCTTC.

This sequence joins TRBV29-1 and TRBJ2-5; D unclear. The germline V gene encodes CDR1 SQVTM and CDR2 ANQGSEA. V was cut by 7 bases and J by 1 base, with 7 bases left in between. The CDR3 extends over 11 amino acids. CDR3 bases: TGCAGCGCTCGAATCCAAGAGACCCAGTACTTC. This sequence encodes CSARIQETQYF.

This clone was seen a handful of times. As DNA, the CDR3 is TGTGCCAGCAGTTACATCACGGCAGGGGTGTCCTACGAGCAGTACTTC. It codes for CASSYITAGVSYEQYF. This chain joins TRBV6-5 and TRBJ2-7; D may be TRBD1 (6 bases). Germline V gives CDR1 MNHEY, CDR2 SVGAGI. This CDR3 region has 16 residues. Trimming left V 2 bases short and J 1 base short, with 15 bases between.

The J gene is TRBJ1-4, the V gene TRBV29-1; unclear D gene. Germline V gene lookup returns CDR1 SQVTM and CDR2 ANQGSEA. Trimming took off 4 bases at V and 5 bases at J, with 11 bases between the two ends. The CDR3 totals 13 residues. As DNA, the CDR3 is TGCAGCGTTGGTGAAGCTACAAATGAAAAACTGTTTTTT. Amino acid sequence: CSVGEATNEKLFF.

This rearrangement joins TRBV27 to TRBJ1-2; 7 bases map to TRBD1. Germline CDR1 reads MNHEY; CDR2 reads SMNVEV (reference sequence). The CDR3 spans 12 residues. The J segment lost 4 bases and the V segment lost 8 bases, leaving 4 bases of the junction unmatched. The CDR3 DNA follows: TGTGCCAGCCGCCAGGGGGGCTATGGCTACACCTTC. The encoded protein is CASRQGGYGYTF.

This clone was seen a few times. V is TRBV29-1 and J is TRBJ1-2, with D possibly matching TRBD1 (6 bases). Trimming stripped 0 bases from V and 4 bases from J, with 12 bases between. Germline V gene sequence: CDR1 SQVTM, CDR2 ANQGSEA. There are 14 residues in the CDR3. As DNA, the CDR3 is TGCAGCGTTGAAGATAAACCAGGGGCCTATGGCTACACCTTC. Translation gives CSVEDKPGAYGYTF.

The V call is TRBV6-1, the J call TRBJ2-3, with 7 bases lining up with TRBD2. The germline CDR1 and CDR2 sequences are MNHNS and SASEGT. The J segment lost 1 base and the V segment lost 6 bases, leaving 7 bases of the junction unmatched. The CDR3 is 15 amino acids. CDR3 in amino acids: CASSPRTRGTDTQYF. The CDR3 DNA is TGTGCCAGCAGCCCTCGGACTAGGGGCACAGATACGCAGTATTTT.

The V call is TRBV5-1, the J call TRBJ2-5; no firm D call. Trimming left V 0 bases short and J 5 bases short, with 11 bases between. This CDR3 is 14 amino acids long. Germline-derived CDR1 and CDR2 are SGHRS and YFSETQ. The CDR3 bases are TGCGCCAGCAGCTTGGGGGGAAGCGCGGAGACCCAGTACTTC. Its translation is CASSLGGSAETQYF.

The CDR3: CASSVEPSRGELFF. In DNA form, the CDR3 reads TGTGCCAGCAGCGTAGAGCCTTCACGCGGGGAGCTGTTTTTT. The V and J genes are TRBV9 and TRBJ2-2; D call uncertain. There are 14 residues in the CDR3. The V and J ends lost 0 bases and 7 bases respectively, with 10 bases between them. Germline V gene sequence: CDR1 SGDLS, CDR2 YYNGEE. Combining the CDR3 with reference TRBV9 and TRBJ2-2 gives the whole variable domain DSGVTQTPKHLITATGQRVTLRCSPRSGDLSVYWYQQSLDQGLQFLIQYYNGEERAKGNILERFSAQQFPDLHSELNLSSLELGDSALYFCASSVEPSRGELFFGEGSRLTVL.